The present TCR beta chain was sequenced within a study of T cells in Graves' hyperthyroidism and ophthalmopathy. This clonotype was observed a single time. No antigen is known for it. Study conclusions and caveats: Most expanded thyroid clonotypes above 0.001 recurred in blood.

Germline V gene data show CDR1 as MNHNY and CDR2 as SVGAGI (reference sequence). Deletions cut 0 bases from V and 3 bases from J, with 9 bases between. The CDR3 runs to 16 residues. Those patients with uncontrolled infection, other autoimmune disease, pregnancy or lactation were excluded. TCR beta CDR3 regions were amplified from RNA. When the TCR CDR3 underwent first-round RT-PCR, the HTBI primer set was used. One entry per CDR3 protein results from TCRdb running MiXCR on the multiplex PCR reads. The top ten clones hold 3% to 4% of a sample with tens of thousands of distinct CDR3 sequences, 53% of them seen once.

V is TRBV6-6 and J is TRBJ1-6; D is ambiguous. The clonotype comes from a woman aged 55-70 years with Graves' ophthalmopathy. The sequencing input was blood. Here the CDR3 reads CASSYSNSHYNSPLHF. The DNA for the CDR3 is TGTGCCAGCAGTTACTCGAACAGTCACTATAATTCACCCCTCCACTTT.